The 22 T cell receptor beta chains in this list originate from one sample, sequenced in a study of shared clonotypes between healthy human individuals. The assay was immunoSEQ multiplex PCR, and TCRdb's table has in-frame clones only and misses some. The sample lists about 1 million clones, about three quarters seen once, with around 1.5% in the top ten. Sequenced material: memory CD4+ T cells sorted from blood. Subset defined: CD45RA-negative fraction. The receptors originated from a man between 18 and 35 years old in good health.

The chain has TRBV6-1 and TRBJ1-3; D might be TRBD1 (5 bases). The CDR3 covers 16 residues. CDR1 is MNHNS, CDR2 SASEGT, per germline. The V end was cut by 1 base, the J end by 0 bases, with 10 bases between. Here the CDR3 DNA reads TGTGCCAGCAGTGAAGGTAGACAGAGCTCTGGAAACACCATATATTTT. This gives the protein CASSEGRQSSGNTIYF.

For this clone: Other DNA sequences in the same sample also yield this CDR3. The V gene is TRBV9, the J gene TRBJ2-7, with 9 bases identical to TRBD1. This CDR3 comprises 15 residues. V lost 3 bases to trimming and J lost 2 bases; unmatched junction nucleotides: 6. The germline V gene encodes CDR1 SGDLS and CDR2 YYNGEE. The CDR3 DNA is TGTGCCAGCAGCGCTGGGACAGGGTCAACCTACGAGCAGTACTTC. This sequence encodes CASSAGTGSTYEQYF.

About this clone itself: Other nucleotide sequences from this sample produce the same CDR3. This rearrangement joins TRBV2 to TRBJ2-7; 9 positions agree with TRBD1. The CDR3 covers 14 residues. The germline V gene has CDR1 SNHLY and CDR2 FYNNEI. The J segment lost 4 bases and the V segment lost 1 base, leaving 2 bases of the junction unmatched. This CDR3 is CASSEGGQGYEQYF. CDR3 DNA: TGTGCCAGCAGTGAAGGGGGACAGGGTTACGAGCAGTACTTC.

The chain employs TRBV9 and TRBJ2-2; the D is unclear. CDR3 size: 15 residues. V shed 0 bases and J shed 5 bases, with 11 bases lying between them. Germline CDR1 is SGDLS and CDR2 is YYNGEE. Written as DNA, the CDR3 is TGTGCCAGCAGCGTAGGACCCGTGACAACCGGGGAGCTGTTTTTT. This translates into CASSVGPVTTGELFF.

This clone was detected once. J is TRBJ2-5 and V is TRBV5-4; D might be TRBD2 (6 bases). V lost 4 bases and J 3 bases, leaving 13 bases between the germline ends. CDR1 and CDR2 from the germline V gene are SGHNT and YYREEE (reference sequence). The CDR3 runs 14 residues. The CDR3, as DNA: TGTGCCAGCAGCGTGGGACTGAACGAAGAGACCCAGTACTTC. It codes for CASSVGLNEETQYF.

V is TRBV29-1 and J is TRBJ1-2, with 7 positions matching TRBD1. Trimming removed 1 base from V and 8 bases from J; junction bases left unmatched: 7. The CDR3 sequence is 13 residues long. In germline, CDR1 is SQVTM, CDR2 ANQGSEA. CDR3 protein: CSVEVSQGEGYTF. The CDR3, as DNA: TGCAGCGTTGAAGTGAGCCAGGGGGAAGGCTACACCTTC.

This clone was picked up a small number of times. V usage is TRBV7-8 and J usage is TRBJ2-7; D is uncertain. The V end lost 5 bases, the J end lost 0 bases, and 11 bases lay between the germline ends. Per germline, CDR1 SGHVS and CDR2 FQNEAQ. The CDR3 is made up of 14 amino acids. CDR3 residues: CASSPLEFSYEQYF. In DNA, the CDR3 is TGTGCCAGCAGCCCCTTGGAGTTCTCCTACGAGCAGTACTTC.

The chain recombines TRBV4-2 with TRBJ2-7; D possibly corresponds to TRBD2 (5 bases). The V gene lost 2 bases and the J gene lost 5 bases, with 16 bases spanning the gap. The CDR3 loop spans 15 amino acids. From germline, CDR1 is LGHNA and CDR2 YNFKEQ. CDR3 sequence reads: CASSQLDGGLNEQYF. The CDR3, as DNA: TGTGCCAGCAGCCAACTGGACGGAGGCCTGAACGAGCAGTACTTC.

The rearrangement uses TRBV6-1 and TRBJ2-7; D gene uncertain. V was shortened by 4 bases and J by 2 bases, with 9 bases between the two germline ends. In germline, CDR1 is MNHNS, CDR2 SASEGT. The CDR3 totals 13 residues. The CDR3 sequence is CASSVRDPYEQYF. The CDR3 DNA is TGTGCCAGCAGTGTCAGAGACCCCTACGAGCAGTACTTC.

J is TRBJ1-2 and V is TRBV5-1; TRBD1 matches 7 bases. After removal of 5 bases from V and 7 bases from J, the junction contained 8 bases not matched to a gene. Germline V gives CDR1 SGHRS, CDR2 YFSETQ. This CDR3 region has 13 residues. The CDR3 here is CASSSTGASGYTF. Written as DNA, the CDR3 is TGCGCCAGCAGTTCCACAGGGGCCTCTGGCTACACCTTC.

This clone was recorded once. The V gene is TRBV10-3, the J gene TRBJ2-1; 9 nucleotides line up with TRBD1. The ends lost 7 bases at V and 13 bases at J; junction bases unmatched: 8. Germline CDR1 is ENHRY and CDR2 is SYGVKD. The CDR3 covers 12 residues. Here the CDR3 DNA reads TGTGCCATCAATGCCGACAGGGGGGACCAGTTCTTC. This gives the protein CAINADRGDQFF.

The chain couples TRBV6-1 to TRBJ1-5; D might be TRBD1 (6 bases). The germline CDR1 and CDR2 sequences are MNHNS and SASEGT. Trimming took 6 bases from V and 4 from J, leaving 16 bases between them. This CDR3 has 15 amino acids. The CDR3 region is CASRLGGTTNQPQHF. CDR3 DNA sequence: TGTGCCAGCAGGTTGGGAGGGACAACAAATCAGCCCCAGCATTTT.

This clone showed up many times. This CDR3 is also generated by other DNA sequences in the sample. The chain joins TRBV6-1 to TRBJ2-2; D unresolved. Deletions cut 3 bases from V and 2 bases from J, with 4 bases between. The length of the CDR3 is 13 residues. Germline V gives CDR1 MNHNS, CDR2 SASEGT. CDR3 DNA sequence: TGTGCCAGCAGTGAGCCTAACACCGGGGAGCTGTTTTTT. Amino acids: CASSEPNTGELFF.

This sequence joins TRBV12-5 and TRBJ2-7; 11 nucleotides match TRBD2. The length of the CDR3 is 14 residues. V lost 5 bases to trimming and J lost 7 bases; unmatched junction nucleotides: 7. Germline V gene lookup returns CDR1 LGHNT and CDR2 FRNRAP. CDR3 residues: CASGMTSGATEQYF. The CDR3 DNA reads TGTGCTAGTGGTATGACTAGCGGGGCTACTGAGCAGTACTTC.

The chain employs TRBV19 and TRBJ1-2; D gene unclear. Trimming took 5 bases from V and 11 from J, leaving 12 bases between them. This CDR3 is 11 amino acids long. CDR1 is LNHDA, CDR2 SQIVND, per germline (reference sequence). The CDR3 nucleotides are TGTGCCAGTAGTCTAACCGGCGGGTACACCTTC. It is translated as CASSLTGGYTF.

J is TRBJ2-2 and V is TRBV27; D is ambiguous. In germline, CDR1 is MNHEY, CDR2 SMNVEV (reference sequence). Between the trimmed V and J ends, which lost 2 bases and 6 bases, there was a span of 4 bases. The CDR3 loop spans 12 amino acids. CDR3 protein: CASSLTAGELFF. The CDR3 DNA follows: TGTGCCAGCAGTTTAACCGCCGGGGAGCTGTTTTTT.

This chain connects TRBV9 to TRBJ1-1; D not resolved. CDR1 SGDLS and CDR2 YYNGEE come from the germline V gene. This CDR3 spans 15 amino acids. Between the trimmed V and J ends, which lost 0 bases and 0 bases, there was a span of 9 bases. CDR3 in amino acids: CASSVDPQMNTEAFF. In DNA, the CDR3 is TGTGCCAGCAGCGTAGATCCACAGATGAACACTGAAGCTTTCTTT.

The CDR3 DNA reads as TGCAGTGCTAGGGCGAAGGACGAGCAGTACTTC. Its translation: CSARAKDEQYF. The rearrangement uses TRBV20-1 and TRBJ2-7; no definite D call. Trimming stripped 3 bases from V and 5 bases from J, with 8 bases between. Per germline, CDR1 DFQATT and CDR2 SNEGSKA (reference sequence). This CDR3 contains 11 residues.

V is TRBV30 and J is TRBJ1-2; D is possibly TRBD1 (6 bases). The germline V gene has CDR1 GTSNPN and CDR2 SVGIG (reference sequence). The CDR3 is made up of 12 amino acids. V lost 2 bases and J lost 8, with 12 bases in between. This CDR3 is CAWSSQGSGYTF. The DNA for the CDR3 is TGTGCCTGGAGTAGTCAGGGGAGCGGCTACACCTTC.

The chain uses TRBV5-1 and TRBJ2-3, with D possibly matching TRBD2 (6 bases). Deletions cut 0 bases from V and 3 bases from J, with 11 bases between. The CDR3 runs to 15 residues. The germline V gene has CDR1 SGHRS and CDR2 YFSETQ. The CDR3: CASSLDGRGTDTQYF. In DNA, the CDR3 is TGCGCCAGCAGCTTGGACGGGAGAGGGACAGATACGCAGTATTTT.

The V gene is TRBV2, the J gene TRBJ2-7, with TRBD2 matching over 7 bases. CDR1 SNHLY and CDR2 FYNNEI come from the germline V gene. The CDR3 consists of 11 residues. Trimming cost V 8 bases and J 7 bases; bases outside gene matches: 5. For the CDR3, the DNA is TGTGCCAGCCTGGGGGGGAATGAGCAGTACTTC. As protein: CASLGGNEQYF.

This clone has more than one count but fewer than ten. The chain is built from TRBV7-9 and TRBJ2-5, with 9 positions matching TRBD1. V shed 3 bases and J 2 bases; nucleotides not matched to a gene: 4. The CDR3 is made up of 15 amino acids. The germline CDR1 and CDR2 sequences are SEHNR and FQNEAQ (reference sequence). CDR3 loop: CASSFYGQGQETQYF. Written as DNA, the CDR3 is TGTGCCAGCAGCTTTTACGGACAGGGGCAAGAGACCCAGTACTTC.